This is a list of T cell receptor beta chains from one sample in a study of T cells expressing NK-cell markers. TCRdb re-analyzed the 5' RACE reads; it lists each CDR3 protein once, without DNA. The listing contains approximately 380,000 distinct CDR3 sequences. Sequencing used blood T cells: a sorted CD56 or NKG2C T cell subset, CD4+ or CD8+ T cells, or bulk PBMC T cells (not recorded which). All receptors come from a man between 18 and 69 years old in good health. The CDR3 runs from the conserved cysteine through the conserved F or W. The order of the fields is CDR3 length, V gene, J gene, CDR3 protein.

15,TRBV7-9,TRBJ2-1,CASSRTPGGHNEQFF
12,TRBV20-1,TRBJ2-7,CSARTGGREQYF
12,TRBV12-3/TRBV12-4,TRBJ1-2,CASRRANYGYTF
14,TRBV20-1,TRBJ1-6,CSASSRQGTSPLHF
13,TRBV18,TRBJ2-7,CASSPRGGYEQYF
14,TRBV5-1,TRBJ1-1,CASSFETGWSEAFF
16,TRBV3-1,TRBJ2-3,CASSQAAGGPPDTQYF
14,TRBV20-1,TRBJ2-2,CSAKGSQNTGELFF
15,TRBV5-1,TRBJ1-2,CASSFNGQGAGGYTF
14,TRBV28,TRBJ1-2,CASSRQGLNYGYTF
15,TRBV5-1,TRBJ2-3,CASSFATTPRDTQYF
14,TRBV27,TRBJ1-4,CASSLVSANEKLFF
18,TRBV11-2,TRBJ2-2,CASSLLLGQGINTGELFF
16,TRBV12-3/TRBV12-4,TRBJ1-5,CASSKKGQVSNQPQHF
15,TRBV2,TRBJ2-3,CATRLAEKRTDTQYF
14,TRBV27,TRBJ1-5,CASSSDRDSQPQHF
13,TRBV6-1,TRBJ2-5,CASRLGDIRIQYF
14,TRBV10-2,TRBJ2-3,CASSRDSKGDTQYF
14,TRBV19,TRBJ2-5,CASSTTRTGKTQYF
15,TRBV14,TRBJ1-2,CASSQLRGRSDGYTF
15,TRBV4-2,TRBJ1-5,CASSQEGTINQPQHF
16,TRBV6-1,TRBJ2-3,CASSPRLAARTDTQYF
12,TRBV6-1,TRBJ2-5,CASTRVQETQYF
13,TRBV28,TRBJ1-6,CASIRTGLFTLHF
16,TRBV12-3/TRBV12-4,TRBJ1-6,CASSFVATRGNSPLHF
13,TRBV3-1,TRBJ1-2,CASSQRGSSGYTF
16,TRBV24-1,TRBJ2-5,CATSGGGTGPKETQYF
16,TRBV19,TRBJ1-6,CASSSGLRGRNSPLHF
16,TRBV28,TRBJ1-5,CASRRGTSGINQPQHF
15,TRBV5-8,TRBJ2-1,CASSRRDRDYNEQFF